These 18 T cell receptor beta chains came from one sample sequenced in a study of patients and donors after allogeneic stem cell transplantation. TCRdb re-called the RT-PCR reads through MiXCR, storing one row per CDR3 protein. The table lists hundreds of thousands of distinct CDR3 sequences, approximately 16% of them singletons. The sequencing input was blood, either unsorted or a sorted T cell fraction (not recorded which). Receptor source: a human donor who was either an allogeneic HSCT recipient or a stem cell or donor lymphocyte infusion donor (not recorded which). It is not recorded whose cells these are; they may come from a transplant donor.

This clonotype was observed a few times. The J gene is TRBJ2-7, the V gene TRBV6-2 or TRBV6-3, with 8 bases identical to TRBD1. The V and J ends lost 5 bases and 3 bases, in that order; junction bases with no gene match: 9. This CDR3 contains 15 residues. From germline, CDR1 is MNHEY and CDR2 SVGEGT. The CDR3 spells CASSPTGTGYYEQYF. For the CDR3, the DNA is TGTGCCAGCAGTCCGACCGGGACAGGATACTACGAGCAGTACTTC.

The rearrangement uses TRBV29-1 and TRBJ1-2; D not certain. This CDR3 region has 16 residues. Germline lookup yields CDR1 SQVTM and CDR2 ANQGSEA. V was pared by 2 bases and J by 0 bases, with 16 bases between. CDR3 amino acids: CSVEPRGKGSNYGYTF. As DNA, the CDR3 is TGCAGCGTTGAACCCCGCGGGAAGGGATCTAACTATGGCTACACCTTC.

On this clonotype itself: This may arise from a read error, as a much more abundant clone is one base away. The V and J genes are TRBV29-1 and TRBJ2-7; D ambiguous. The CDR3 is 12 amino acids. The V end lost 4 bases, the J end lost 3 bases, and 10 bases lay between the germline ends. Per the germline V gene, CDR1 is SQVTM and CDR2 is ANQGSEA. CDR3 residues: CSVGFSVYEQYF. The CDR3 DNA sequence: TGCAGCGTTGGGTTCAGTGTCTACGAGCAGTACTTC.

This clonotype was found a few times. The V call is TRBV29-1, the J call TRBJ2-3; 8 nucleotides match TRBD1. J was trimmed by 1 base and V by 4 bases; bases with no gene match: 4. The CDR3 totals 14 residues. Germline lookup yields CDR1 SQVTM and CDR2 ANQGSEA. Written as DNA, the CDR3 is TGCAGCGTTGGGGACAGGTCCCGCACAGATACGCAGTATTTT. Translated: CSVGDRSRTDTQYF.

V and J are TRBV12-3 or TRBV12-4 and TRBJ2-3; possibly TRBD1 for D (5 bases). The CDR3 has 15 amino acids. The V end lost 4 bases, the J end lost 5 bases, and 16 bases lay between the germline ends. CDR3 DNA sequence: TGTGCCAGCAGTTCCAAGGGTGTCACAGGAGATACGCAGTATTTT. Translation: CASSSKGVTGDTQYF.

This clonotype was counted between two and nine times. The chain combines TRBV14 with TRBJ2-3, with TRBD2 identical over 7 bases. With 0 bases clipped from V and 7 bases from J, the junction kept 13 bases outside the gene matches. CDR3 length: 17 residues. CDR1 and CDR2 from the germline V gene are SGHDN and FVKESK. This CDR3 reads CASSQDFAGLGGNTQYF. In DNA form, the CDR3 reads TGTGCCAGCAGCCAAGATTTTGCTGGACTAGGAGGGAATACGCAGTATTTT.

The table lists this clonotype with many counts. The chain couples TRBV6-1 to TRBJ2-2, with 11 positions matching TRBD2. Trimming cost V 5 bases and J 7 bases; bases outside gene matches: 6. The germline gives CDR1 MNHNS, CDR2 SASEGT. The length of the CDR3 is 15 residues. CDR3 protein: CASSPLAGGNGELFF. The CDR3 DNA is TGTGCCAGCAGTCCCCTAGCGGGGGGTAACGGGGAGCTGTTTTTT.

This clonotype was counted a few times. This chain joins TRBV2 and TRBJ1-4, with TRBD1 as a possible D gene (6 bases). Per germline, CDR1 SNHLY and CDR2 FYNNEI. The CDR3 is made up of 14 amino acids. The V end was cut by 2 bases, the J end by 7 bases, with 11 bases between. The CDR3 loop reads CASSEYGGGEKLFF. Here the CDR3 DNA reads TGTGCCAGCAGTGAATACGGGGGCGGTGAAAAACTGTTTTTT.

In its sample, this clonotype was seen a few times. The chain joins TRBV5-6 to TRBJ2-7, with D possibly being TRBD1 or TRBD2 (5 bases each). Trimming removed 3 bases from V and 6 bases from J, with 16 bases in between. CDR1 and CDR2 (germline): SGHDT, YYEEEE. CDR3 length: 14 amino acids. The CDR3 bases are TGTGCCAGCAGCTCCCGGGACCTACCCCTCGAGCAGTACTTC. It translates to CASSSRDLPLEQYF.

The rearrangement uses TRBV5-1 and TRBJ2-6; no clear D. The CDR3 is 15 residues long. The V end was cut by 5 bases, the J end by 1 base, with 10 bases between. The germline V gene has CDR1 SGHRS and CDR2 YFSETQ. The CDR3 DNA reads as TGCGCCAGCAGTTCGGAAGGGTCTGGGGCCAACGTCCTGACTTTC. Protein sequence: CASSSEGSGANVLTF.

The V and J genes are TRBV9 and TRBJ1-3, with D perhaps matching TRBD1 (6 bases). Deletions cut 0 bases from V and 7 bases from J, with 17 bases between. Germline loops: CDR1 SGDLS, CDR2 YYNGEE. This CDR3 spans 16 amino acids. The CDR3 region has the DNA TGTGCCAGCAGCGTAGGCCCCGCCAAGGGGGAGAACACCATATATTTT. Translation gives CASSVGPAKGENTIYF.

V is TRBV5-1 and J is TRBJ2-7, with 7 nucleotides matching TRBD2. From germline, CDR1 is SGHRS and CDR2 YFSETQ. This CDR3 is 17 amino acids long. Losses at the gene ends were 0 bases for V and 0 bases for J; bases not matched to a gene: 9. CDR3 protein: CASSLVAKTSSSYEQYF. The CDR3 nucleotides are TGCGCCAGCAGCTTGGTGGCGAAGACTAGCAGCTCCTACGAGCAGTACTTC.

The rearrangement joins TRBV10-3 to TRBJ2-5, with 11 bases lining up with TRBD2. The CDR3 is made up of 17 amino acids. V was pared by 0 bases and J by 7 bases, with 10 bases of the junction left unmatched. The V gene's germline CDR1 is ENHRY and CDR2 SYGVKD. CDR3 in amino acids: CAISESEMTSGIGTQYF. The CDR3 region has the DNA TGTGCCATCAGTGAGTCTGAGATGACTAGCGGGATTGGGACCCAGTACTTC.

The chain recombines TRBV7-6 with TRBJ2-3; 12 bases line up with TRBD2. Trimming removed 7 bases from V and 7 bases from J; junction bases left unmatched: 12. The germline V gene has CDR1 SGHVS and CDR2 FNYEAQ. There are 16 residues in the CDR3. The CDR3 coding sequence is TGTGCCAGCAATTCCCTAGCGGGGGGGCCATCCCATACGCAGTATTTT. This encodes CASNSLAGGPSHTQYF.

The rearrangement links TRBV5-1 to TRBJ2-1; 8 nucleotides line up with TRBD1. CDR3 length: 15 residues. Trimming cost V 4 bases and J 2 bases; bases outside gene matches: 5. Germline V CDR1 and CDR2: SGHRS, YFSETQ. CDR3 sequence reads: CASSPQGVAYNEQFF. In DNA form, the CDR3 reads TGCGCCAGCAGCCCACAGGGGGTCGCCTACAATGAGCAGTTCTTC.

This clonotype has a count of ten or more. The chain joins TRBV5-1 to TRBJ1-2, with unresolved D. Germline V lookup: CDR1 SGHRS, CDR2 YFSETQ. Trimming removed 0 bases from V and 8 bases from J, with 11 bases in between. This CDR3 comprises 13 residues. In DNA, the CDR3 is TGCGCCAGCAGCTTGGAACCAACGCGGGGCTACACCTTC. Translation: CASSLEPTRGYTF. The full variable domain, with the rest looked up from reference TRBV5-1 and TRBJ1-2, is KAGVTQTPRYLIKTRGQQVTLSCSPISGHRSVSWYQQTPGQGLQFLFEYFSETQRNKGNFPGRFSGRQFSNSRSEMNVSTLELGDSALYLCASSLEPTRGYTFGSGTRLTVV.

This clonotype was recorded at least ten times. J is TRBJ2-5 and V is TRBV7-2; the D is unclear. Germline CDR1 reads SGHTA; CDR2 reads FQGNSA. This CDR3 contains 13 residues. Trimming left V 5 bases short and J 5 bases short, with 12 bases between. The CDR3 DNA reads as TGTGCCAGCAGCCGAGCCCACTCGGAGACCCAGTACTTC. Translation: CASSRAHSETQYF.

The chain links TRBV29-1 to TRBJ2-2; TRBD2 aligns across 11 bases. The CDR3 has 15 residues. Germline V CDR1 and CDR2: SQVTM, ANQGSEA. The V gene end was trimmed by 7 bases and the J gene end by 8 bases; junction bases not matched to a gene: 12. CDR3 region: CSAVTSGGRGGELFF. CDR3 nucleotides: TGCAGCGCTGTTACTAGCGGGGGCCGAGGAGGGGAGCTGTTTTTT.